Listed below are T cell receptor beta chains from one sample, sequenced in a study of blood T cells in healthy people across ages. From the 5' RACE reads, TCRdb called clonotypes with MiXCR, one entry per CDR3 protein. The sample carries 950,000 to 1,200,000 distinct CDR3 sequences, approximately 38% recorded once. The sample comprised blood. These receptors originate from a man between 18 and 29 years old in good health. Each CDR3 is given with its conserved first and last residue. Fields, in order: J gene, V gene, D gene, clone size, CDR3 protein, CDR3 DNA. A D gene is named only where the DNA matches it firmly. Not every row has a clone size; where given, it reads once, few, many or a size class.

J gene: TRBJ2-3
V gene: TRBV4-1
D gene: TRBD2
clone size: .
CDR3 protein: CASSHLPAGSTDTQYF
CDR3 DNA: TGCGCCAGCAGCCACTTACCAGCGGGGAGCACAGATACGCAGTATTTT

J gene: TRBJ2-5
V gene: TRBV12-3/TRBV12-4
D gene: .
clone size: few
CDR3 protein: CASSVKRGGETQYF
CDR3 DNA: TGTGCCAGCAGTGTAAAAAGGGGGGGAGAGACCCAGTACTTC

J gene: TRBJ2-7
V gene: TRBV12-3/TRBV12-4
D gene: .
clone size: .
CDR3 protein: CASSSPEDEQYF
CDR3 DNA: TGTGCCAGCAGTTCCCCGGAGGACGAGCAGTACTTC

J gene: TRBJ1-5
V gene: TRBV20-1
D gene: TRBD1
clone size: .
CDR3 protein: CSARVTGRSNQPQHF
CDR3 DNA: TGCAGTGCTAGAGTGACAGGGCGTAGCAATCAGCCCCAGCATTTT

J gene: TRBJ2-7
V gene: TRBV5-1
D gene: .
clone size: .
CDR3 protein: CASSLAVDNEQYF
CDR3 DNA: TGCGCCAGCAGCTTGGCAGTCGACAATGAGCAGTACTTC

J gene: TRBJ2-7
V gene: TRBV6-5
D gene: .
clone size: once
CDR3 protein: CASSFGLYGPYEQYF
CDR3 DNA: TGTGCCAGCAGCTTTGGACTCTACGGCCCCTACGAGCAGTACTTC

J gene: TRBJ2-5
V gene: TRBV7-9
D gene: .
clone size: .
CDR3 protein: CASKGYQETQYF
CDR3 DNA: TGTGCCAGCAAGGGGTACCAAGAGACCCAGTACTTC

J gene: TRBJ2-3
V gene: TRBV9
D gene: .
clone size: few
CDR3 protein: CASSVGVGYPSTDTQYF
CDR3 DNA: TGTGCCAGCAGCGTAGGTGTGGGGTACCCTAGCACAGATACGCAGTATTTT

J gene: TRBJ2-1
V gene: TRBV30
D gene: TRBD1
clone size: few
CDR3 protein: CAWSRDRGDEQFF
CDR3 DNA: TGTGCCTGGAGCCGGGACAGGGGGGATGAGCAGTTCTTC

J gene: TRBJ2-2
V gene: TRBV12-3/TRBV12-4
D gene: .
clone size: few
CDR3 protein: CASSPDQGPTGELFF
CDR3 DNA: TGTGCCAGCAGCCCCGATCAGGGTCCCACCGGGGAGCTGTTTTTT

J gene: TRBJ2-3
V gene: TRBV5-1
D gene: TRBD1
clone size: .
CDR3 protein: CASSQGQDTDTQYF
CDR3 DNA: TGCGCCAGCAGCCAGGGACAGGACACAGATACGCAGTATTTT

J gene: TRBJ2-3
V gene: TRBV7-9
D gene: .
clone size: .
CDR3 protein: CASSSEELAYDTQYF
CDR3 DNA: TGTGCCAGCAGCTCCGAGGAACTAGCATATGATACGCAGTATTTT

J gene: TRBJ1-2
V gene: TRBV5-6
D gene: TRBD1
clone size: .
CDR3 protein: CASSLITGGDRGYTF
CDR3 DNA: TGTGCCAGCAGCCTGATCACAGGGGGCGATCGAGGCTACACCTTC

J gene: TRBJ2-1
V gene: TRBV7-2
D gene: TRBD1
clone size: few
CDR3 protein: CASVGQPYNEQFF
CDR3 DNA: TGTGCCAGCGTGGGACAGCCTTACAATGAGCAGTTCTTC

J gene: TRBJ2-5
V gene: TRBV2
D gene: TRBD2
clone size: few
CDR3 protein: CASSTSEWPTDQYF
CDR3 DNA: TGTGCCAGCAGTACTAGCGAATGGCCAACCGACCAGTACTTC

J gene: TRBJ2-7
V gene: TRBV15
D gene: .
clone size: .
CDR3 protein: CATSRDLAPGVYEQYF
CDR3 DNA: TGTGCCACCAGCAGAGATCTTGCACCGGGCGTCTACGAGCAGTACTTC